This section outlines one T cell receptor beta chain sequence together with its context. The antigen remains undetermined. Per the germline V gene, CDR1 is SGHKS and CDR2 is YYEKEE (reference sequence). V shed 4 bases and J 5 bases; nucleotides not matched to a gene: 11. This CDR3 comprises 16 residues. Method: immunoSEQ multiplex PCR; TCRdb's copy keeps in-frame clones and lacks some. This table has 55,000 to 85,000 clones, roughly 92% appearing once. These data belong to a study of lymphopenia after photon versus proton radiotherapy. Study-wide results and caveats: Authors raise, but do not show, better survival with proton therapy. Post-nadir diversity loss with photons came from oligoclonal expansion, particularly CD8+ Temra cells.

This TCR was recovered from a woman between 40 and 50 years old with cholangiocarcinoma. This rearrangement joins TRBV5-5 to TRBJ1-5; 8 positions match TRBD1. This specimen was peripheral blood, taken from a patient treated with photon-based radiotherapy. CDR3 in amino acids: CASSLHPGQGDQPQHF. As DNA, the CDR3 is TGTGCCAGCAGCCTTCATCCAGGACAGGGAGATCAGCCCCAGCATTTT.